Following are 2 T cell receptor beta chains from one sample sequenced in a study of blood T cells in healthy people across ages. A J-beta primer mix and a sample-barcoded 5' primer were used in a second PCR of about 7 to 12 cycles. Each CDR3 protein gets one entry after TCRdb re-called the 5' RACE reads with MiXCR. The repertoire consists of about 830,000 distinct CDR3 sequences, with roughly 50% occurring once and the leading ten covering 22%. The sample taken for sequencing was blood. The receptors stem from a man aged 25 to 45 in good health.

This sequence joins TRBV29-1 and TRBJ2-3; no firm D call. Trimming took 4 bases from V and 10 from J, leaving 12 bases between them. The CDR3 consists of 11 residues. CDR1 is SQVTM and CDR2 is ANQGSEA in the germline V gene. CDR3 sequence (DNA): TGCAGCGTTGGGACCGTTGCAGCGCAGTATTTT. Protein: CSVGTVAAQYF.

The chain employs TRBV29-1 and TRBJ2-7, with 11 bases aligning to TRBD2. V lost 7 bases and J lost 6; bases outside the gene matches: 8. Germline CDR1 reads SQVTM; CDR2 reads ANQGSEA. This CDR3 has 13 amino acids. The CDR3 loop is CSGGTSGAGEQYF. The CDR3 nucleotides read TGCAGCGGCGGGACTAGCGGAGCGGGCGAGCAGTACTTC.